The count of the clone carrying this T cell receptor (beta chain) is one. CDR1 and CDR2 from the germline V gene are SGHTA and FQGNSA. The CDR3 contains 16 residues. With 0 bases clipped from V and 3 bases from J, the junction kept 7 bases outside the gene matches. The data were obtained in a study of blood T cell repertoires in COVID-19. Study context: Sources were T cells, B-cell-depleted T cells, or PBMCs; the material itself was cDNA or gDNA.

Authors' processing steps: Scientists estimated how many nucleated cells there were by amplifying reference gene primers. Measured with immunoSEQ multiplex PCR; TCRdb has only the in-frame clones, and not every one. V, J and clone size are those of that table, while D and trimming were read from the DNA. The repertoire includes 200,000 to 250,000 clones, roughly 80% of them detected once, and 3.4% sits in the top ten. The clonotype comes from a young woman with acute or convalescent COVID-19. Sequencing input: peripheral blood. The chain links TRBV7-2 to TRBJ1-2, with 7 bases identical to TRBD1. CDR3 in amino acids: CASSLALGRGDYGYTF. The DNA of the CDR3 is TGTGCCAGCAGCTTAGCGCTTGGCAGGGGGGACTATGGCTACACCTTC. The whole variable domain, filled in from reference TRBV7-2 and TRBJ1-2, reads GAGVSQSPSNKVTEKGKDVELRCDPISGHTALYWYRQSLGQGLEFLIYFQGNSAPDKSGLPSDRFSAERTGGSVSTLTIQRTQQEDSAVYLCASSLALGRGDYGYTFGSGTRLTVV.